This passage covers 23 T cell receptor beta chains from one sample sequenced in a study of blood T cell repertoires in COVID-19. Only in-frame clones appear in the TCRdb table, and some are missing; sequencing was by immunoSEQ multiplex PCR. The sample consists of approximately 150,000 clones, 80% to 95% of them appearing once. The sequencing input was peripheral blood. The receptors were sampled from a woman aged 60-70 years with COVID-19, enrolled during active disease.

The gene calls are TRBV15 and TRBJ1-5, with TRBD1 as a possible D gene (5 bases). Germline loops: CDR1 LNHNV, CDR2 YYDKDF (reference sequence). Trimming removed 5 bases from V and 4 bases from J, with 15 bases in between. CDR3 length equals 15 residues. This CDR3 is CATSLEKGVNQPQHF. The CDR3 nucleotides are TGTGCCACCAGCCTTGAGAAAGGGGTGAATCAGCCCCAGCATTTT.

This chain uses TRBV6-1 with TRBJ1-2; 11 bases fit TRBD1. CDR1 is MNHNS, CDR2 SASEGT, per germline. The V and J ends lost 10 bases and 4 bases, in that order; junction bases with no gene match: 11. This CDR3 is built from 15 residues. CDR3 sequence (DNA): TGTGCCACAACGGACGGACAGGGGGCAATCTATGGCTACACCTTC. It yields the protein CATTDGQGAIYGYTF.

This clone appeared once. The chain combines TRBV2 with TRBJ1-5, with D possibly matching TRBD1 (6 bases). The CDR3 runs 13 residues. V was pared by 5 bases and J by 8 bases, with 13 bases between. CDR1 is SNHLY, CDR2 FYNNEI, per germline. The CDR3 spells CASSSGGRKPQHF. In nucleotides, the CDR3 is TGTGCCAGCAGTTCTGGGGGCCGAAAGCCCCAGCATTTT.

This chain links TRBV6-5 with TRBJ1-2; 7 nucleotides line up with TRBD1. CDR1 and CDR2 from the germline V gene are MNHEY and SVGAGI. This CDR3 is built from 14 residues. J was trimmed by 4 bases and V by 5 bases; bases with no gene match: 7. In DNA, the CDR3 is TGTGCCAGCAGTCACCGGGACAGCGGCTATGGCTACACCTTC. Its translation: CASSHRDSGYGYTF.

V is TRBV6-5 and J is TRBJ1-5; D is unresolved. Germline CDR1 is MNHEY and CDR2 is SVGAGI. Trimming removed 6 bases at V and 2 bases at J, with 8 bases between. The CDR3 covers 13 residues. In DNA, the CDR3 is TGTGCCAGCAGATCCGTTGGCAATCAGCCCCAGCATTTT. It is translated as CASRSVGNQPQHF.

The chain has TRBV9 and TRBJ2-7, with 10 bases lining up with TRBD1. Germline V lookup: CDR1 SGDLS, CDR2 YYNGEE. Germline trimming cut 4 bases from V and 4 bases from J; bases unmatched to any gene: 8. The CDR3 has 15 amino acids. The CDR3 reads CASSPTTGQGYEQYF. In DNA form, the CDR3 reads TGTGCCAGCAGCCCCACCACGGGACAGGGGTACGAGCAGTACTTC.

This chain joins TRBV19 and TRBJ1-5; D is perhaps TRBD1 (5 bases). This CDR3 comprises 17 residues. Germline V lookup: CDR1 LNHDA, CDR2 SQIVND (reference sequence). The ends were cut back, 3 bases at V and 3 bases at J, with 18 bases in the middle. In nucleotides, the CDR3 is TGTGCCAGTAGTATCGAGTCGGCCGCAGGGTTCAATCAGCCCCAGCATTTT. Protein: CASSIESAAGFNQPQHF.

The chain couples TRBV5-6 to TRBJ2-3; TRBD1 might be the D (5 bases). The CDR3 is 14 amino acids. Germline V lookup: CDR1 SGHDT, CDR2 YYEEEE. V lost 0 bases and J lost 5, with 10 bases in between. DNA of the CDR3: TGTGCCAGCAGCTTGGTAGGGGAAAGAGATACGCAGTATTTT. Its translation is CASSLVGERDTQYF.

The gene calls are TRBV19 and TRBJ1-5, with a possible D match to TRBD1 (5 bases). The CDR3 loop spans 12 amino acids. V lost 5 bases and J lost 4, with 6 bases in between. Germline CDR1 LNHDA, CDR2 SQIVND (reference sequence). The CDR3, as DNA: TGTGCCAGTAGTGCAGGGAATCAGCCCCAGCATTTT. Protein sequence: CASSAGNQPQHF.

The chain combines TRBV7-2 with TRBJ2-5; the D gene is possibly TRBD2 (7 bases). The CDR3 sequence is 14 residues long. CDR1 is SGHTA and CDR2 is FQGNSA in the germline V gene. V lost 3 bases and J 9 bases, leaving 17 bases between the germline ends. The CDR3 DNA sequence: TGTGCCAGCAGCTTGCCGGGGGGCCGTACGGCCCAGTACTTC. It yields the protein CASSLPGGRTAQYF.

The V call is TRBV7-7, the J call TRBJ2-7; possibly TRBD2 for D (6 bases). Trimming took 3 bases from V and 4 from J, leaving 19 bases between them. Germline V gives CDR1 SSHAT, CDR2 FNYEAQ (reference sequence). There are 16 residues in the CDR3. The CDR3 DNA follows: TGTGCCAGCAGCTTCCACCCGTCCGGGACTGAATACGAGCAGTACTTC. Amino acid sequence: CASSFHPSGTEYEQYF. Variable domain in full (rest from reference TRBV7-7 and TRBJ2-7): GAGVSQSPRYKVTKRGQDVTLRCDPISSHATLYWYQQALGQGPEFLTYFNYEAQPDKSGLPSDRFSAERPEGSISTLTIQRTEQRDSAMYRCASSFHPSGTEYEQYFGPGTRLTVT.

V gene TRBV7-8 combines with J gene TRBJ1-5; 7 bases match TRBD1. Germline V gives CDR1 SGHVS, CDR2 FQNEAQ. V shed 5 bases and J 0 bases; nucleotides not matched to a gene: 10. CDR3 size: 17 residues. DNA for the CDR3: TGTGCCAGCAGCCAAGAGTGGGACAGATTTAGCAATCAGCCCCAGCATTTT. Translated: CASSQEWDRFSNQPQHF. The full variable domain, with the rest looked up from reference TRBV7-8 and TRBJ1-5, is GAGVSQSPRYKVAKRGQDVALRCDPISGHVSLFWYQQALGQGPEFLTYFQNEAQLDKSGLPSDRFFAERPEGSVSTLKIQRTQQEDSAVYLCASSQEWDRFSNQPQHFGDGTRLSIL.

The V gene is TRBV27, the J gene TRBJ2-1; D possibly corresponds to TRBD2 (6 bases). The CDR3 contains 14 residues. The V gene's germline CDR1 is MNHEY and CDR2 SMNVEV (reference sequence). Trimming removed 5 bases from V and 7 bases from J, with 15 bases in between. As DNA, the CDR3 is TGTGCCAGCAGTATCGGGACTGGGTTGAATGAGCAGTTCTTC. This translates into CASSIGTGLNEQFF.

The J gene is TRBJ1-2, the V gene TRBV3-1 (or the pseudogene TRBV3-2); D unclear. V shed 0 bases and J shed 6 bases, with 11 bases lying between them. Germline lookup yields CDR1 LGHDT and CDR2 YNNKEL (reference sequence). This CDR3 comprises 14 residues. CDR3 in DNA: TGTGCCAGCAGCCAAGATCCGGGTAAGCATGGCTACACCTTC. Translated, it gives CASSQDPGKHGYTF.

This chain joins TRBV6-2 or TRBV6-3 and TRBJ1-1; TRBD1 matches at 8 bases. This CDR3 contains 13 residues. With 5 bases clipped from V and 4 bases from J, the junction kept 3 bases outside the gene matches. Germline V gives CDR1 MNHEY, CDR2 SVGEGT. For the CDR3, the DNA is TGTGCCAGCAGTACAGGGGGAGGCACTGAAGCTTTCTTT. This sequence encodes CASSTGGGTEAFF.

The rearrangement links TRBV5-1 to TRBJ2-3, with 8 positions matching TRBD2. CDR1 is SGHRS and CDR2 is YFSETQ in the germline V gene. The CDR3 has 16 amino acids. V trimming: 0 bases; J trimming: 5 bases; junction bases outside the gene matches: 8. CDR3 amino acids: CASSLGGLALVDTQYF. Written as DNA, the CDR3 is TGCGCCAGCAGCTTGGGAGGACTAGCTCTGGTAGATACGCAGTATTTT.

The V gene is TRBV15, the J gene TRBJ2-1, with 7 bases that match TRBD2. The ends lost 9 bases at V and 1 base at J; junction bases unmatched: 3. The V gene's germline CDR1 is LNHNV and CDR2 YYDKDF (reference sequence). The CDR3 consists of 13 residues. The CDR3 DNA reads TGTGCCACAAAGCGGGGATCCTACAATGAGCAGTTCTTC. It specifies CATKRGSYNEQFF.

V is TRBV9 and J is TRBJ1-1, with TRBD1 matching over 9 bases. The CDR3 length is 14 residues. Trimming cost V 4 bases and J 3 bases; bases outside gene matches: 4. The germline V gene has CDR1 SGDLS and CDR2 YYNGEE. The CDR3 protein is CASSSRDRDTEAFF. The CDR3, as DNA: TGTGCCAGCAGCTCCCGGGACAGGGACACTGAAGCTTTCTTT.

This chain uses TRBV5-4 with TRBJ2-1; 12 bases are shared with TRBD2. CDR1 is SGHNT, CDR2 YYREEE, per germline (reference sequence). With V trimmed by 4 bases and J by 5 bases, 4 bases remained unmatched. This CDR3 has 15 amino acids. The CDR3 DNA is TGTGCCAGCAGCCCGCGACTAGCGGGGGACAATGAGCAGTTCTTC. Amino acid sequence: CASSPRLAGDNEQFF. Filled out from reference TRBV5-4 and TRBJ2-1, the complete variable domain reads ETGVTQSPTHLIKTRGQQVTLRCSSQSGHNTVSWYQQALGQGPQFIFQYYREEENGRGNFPPRFSGLQFPNYSSELNVNALELDDSALYLCASSPRLAGDNEQFFGPGTRLTVL.

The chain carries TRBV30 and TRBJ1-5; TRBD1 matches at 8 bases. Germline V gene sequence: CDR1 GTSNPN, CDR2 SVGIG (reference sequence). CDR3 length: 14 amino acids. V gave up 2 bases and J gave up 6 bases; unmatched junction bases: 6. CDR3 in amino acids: CAWSLGQGGQPQHF. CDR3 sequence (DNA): TGTGCCTGGAGTTTAGGACAGGGCGGTCAGCCCCAGCATTTT.

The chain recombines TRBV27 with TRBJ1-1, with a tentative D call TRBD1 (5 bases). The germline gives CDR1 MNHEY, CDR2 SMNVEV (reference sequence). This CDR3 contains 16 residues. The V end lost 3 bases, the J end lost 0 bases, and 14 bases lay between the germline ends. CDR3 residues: CASSFGAGLMNTEAFF. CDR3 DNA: TGTGCCAGCAGTTTCGGTGCAGGGTTAATGAACACTGAAGCTTTCTTT.

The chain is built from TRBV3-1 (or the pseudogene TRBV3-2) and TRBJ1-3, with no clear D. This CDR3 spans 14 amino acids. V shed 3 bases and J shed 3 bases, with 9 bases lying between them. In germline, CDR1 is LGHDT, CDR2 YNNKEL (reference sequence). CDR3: CASSQETRGNTIYF. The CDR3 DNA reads TGTGCCAGCAGCCAGGAGACCCGTGGAAACACCATATATTTT.

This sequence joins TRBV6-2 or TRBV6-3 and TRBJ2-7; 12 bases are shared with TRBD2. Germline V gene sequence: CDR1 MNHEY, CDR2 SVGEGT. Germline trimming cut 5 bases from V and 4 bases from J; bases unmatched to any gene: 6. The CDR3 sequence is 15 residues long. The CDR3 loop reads CASSPGLAGEYEQYF. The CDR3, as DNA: TGTGCCAGCAGTCCGGGACTAGCGGGCGAATACGAGCAGTACTTC.